This entry concerns a single TCR beta chain. Germline V gene sequence: CDR1 SGHRS, CDR2 YFSETQ. V lost 2 bases, J lost 4 bases, and 2 bases stayed unmatched. The CDR3 consists of 13 residues. The PCR used 60 Vbeta and 13 Jbeta primers. Assay used: immunoSEQ multiplex PCR; TCRdb lists only in-frame clones, some missing. The profile covers 150,000 or so clones, with roughly 10% appearing a single time and less than 2% taken by the ten largest. This record belongs to a study of cytomegalovirus exposure and HLA in healthy donors. Sequencing was carried out using PBMCs. This clonotype was obtained from a man between 50 and 59 years old in good health and CMV-seronegative. The chain uses TRBV5-1 and TRBJ1-2; 7 nucleotides match TRBD1. In DNA, the CDR3 is TGCGCCAGCAGCTTTGGGACAGTCTATGGCTACACCTTC. Amino acid sequence: CASSFGTVYGYTF.